Below, 5 T cell receptor beta chains from the same sample are listed, as sequenced in a study of post-analysis software for immune sequencing data. Prepared libraries of TCR beta cDNA carried unique molecular identifiers. MiXCR, run by TCRdb on the PCR reads, gives a single entry per CDR3 protein. The table has 750,000 to 950,000 distinct CDR3 sequences, roughly 50% seen once. For these TCRs, the target antigens are not known. General observations from the study: Patients carried roughly 5 TRBV segments more frequently than controls did, and TRBV5-6, TRBV5-1 and TRBV20-1 were among them.

Sequenced input: blood. The receptors shown here come from a girl between 5 and 17 years old with multiple sclerosis.

V gene TRBV7-2 combines with J gene TRBJ2-1, with TRBD2 matching 9 bases. Germline CDR1 and CDR2: SGHTA and FQGNSA. The CDR3 extends over 14 amino acids. Trimming removed 4 bases from V and 9 bases from J; junction bases left unmatched: 7. This CDR3 is CASSYSGGSGEQFF. The CDR3 bases are TGTGCCAGCAGCTACAGCGGGGGGTCGGGTGAGCAGTTCTTC.

This clonotype has more than one count but fewer than ten. The chain uses TRBV4-1 and TRBJ2-5; D ambiguous. Between the trimmed V and J ends, which lost 2 bases and 2 bases, there was a span of 6 bases. CDR1 is MGHRA, CDR2 YSYEKL, per germline. This CDR3 is 13 amino acids long. The CDR3 DNA is TGCGCCAGCAGCCAACAGGTACAAGAGACCCAGTACTTC. Amino acids: CASSQQVQETQYF.

This clonotype was recorded a few times. The chain joins TRBV5-1 to TRBJ1-2, with 8 bases matching TRBD1. The germline gives CDR1 SGHRS, CDR2 YFSETQ. The CDR3 length is 15 residues. Trimming took 4 bases from V and 0 from J; bases not matched to a gene: 5. CDR3 coding DNA: TGCGCCAGCAGCAAGCAGGGGGCGCCTAACTATGGCTACACCTTC. This encodes CASSKQGAPNYGYTF.

This clonotype occurred once. The chain joins TRBV5-1 to TRBJ1-1; 7 bases match TRBD1. V shed 3 bases, J shed 0 bases, and the junction held 2 bases outside the gene matches. CDR1 and CDR2 (germline): SGHRS, YFSETQ. The CDR3 covers 14 residues. CDR3 residues: CASSWQGVNTEAFF. The DNA of the CDR3 is TGCGCCAGCAGCTGGCAGGGGGTGAACACTGAAGCTTTCTTT.

The chain employs TRBV10-3 and TRBJ1-2; D perhaps matches TRBD1 (6 bases). Germline V gene lookup returns CDR1 ENHRY and CDR2 SYGVKD. Trimming removed 2 bases at V and 4 bases at J, with 11 bases between. The CDR3 is 14 residues long. The CDR3: CAISERGAVYGYTF. The CDR3 region has the DNA TGTGCCATCAGTGAGCGGGGGGCGGTCTATGGCTACACCTTC.